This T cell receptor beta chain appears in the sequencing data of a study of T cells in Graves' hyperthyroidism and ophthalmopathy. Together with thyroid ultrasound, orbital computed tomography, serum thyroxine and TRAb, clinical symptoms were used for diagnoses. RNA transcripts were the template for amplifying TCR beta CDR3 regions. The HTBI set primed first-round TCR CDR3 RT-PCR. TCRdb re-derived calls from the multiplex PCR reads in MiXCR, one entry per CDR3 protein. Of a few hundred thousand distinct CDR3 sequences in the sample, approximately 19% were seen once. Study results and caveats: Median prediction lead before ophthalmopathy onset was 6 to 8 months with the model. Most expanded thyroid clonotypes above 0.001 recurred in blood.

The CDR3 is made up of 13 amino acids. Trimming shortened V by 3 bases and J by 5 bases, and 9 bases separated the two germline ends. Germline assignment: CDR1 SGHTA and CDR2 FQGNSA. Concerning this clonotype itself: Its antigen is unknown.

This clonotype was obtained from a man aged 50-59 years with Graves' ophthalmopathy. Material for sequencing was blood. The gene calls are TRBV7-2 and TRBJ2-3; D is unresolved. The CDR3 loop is CASSFGRIDTQYF. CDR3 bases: TGTGCCAGCAGCTTTGGGCGGATAGATACGCAGTATTTT.